These 13 T cell receptor beta chains were sequenced from one sample in a study of PD-1 blockade in classical Hodgkin lymphoma. Measured with immunoSEQ multiplex PCR; TCRdb has only the in-frame clones, and not every one. The repertoire holds around 57,000 clones, with approximately 89% as singletons. The time point: cycle 4 day 1 (C4D1), after 5 to 7 weeks of nivolumab. Brentuximab vedotin exposure varied, and every patient relapsed after autologous stem cell transplantation. Here the sequenced sample was peripheral blood mononuclear cells (PBMCs), taken before the fourth cycle of nivolumab. All receptors derive from a human donor with classical Hodgkin lymphoma.

The chain recombines TRBV7-2 with TRBJ2-7; 8 nucleotides agree with TRBD1. The CDR3 spans 15 residues. CDR1 and CDR2 from the germline V gene are SGHTA and FQGNSA. Trimming at V came to 4 bases and at J to 4 bases, leaving 9 bases not matched to a gene. CDR3 nucleotides: TGTGCCAGCAGCTCGACAGGGGTGGGCGTGTACGAGCAGTACTTC. Translating it yields CASSSTGVGVYEQYF.

The chain uses TRBV5-1 and TRBJ1-1; D gene uncertain. The V gene's germline CDR1 is SGHRS and CDR2 YFSETQ. V was clipped by 0 bases and J by 0 bases, with 6 bases between them. This CDR3 contains 14 residues. The DNA of the CDR3 is TGCGCCAGCAGCTTGGTGGGATTGAACACTGAAGCTTTCTTT. It yields the protein CASSLVGLNTEAFF.

This CDR3 reads CASSLEGLGNNEQFF. The CDR3 coding sequence is TGTGCCAGCTCACTTGAGGGACTAGGCAACAATGAGCAGTTCTTC. V usage is TRBV18 and J usage is TRBJ2-1, with 8 bases identical to TRBD2. The germline V gene has CDR1 KGHSH and CDR2 LQKENI. The CDR3 has 15 residues. The ends lost 4 bases at V and 5 bases at J; junction bases unmatched: 7.

CDR3 nucleotides: TGTGCCAGTAGTAAACCCTCGGGGGAGCAGTACTTC. Translating gives CASSKPSGEQYF. The V and J genes are TRBV19 and TRBJ2-7; the D gene is possibly TRBD2 (5 bases). The germline CDR1 and CDR2 sequences are LNHDA and SQIVND (reference sequence). CDR3 length: 12 residues. With 4 bases removed from V and 7 bases from J, the gap between germline ends came to 11 bases.

CDR3 sequence: CASSQPTGTEQYF. The CDR3 region has the DNA TGTGCCAGCAGCCAACCGACAGGGACCGAGCAGTACTTC. The rearrangement uses TRBV14 and TRBJ2-7; 7 bases agree with TRBD1. Germline trimming cut 2 bases from V and 6 bases from J; bases unmatched to any gene: 4. This CDR3 is 13 amino acids long. Germline CDR1 SGHDN, CDR2 FVKESK.

The CDR3 region has the DNA TGTGCCAGCAGTGTCATTGGACAGGGGCCTTACCTACCCCAGCCCCAGCATTTT. Translation gives CASSVIGQGPYLPQPQHF. This chain connects TRBV2 to TRBJ1-5, with TRBD1 matching 9 bases. V lost 4 bases and J lost 7; bases outside the gene matches: 17. The CDR3 runs to 18 residues. Germline V lookup: CDR1 SNHLY, CDR2 FYNNEI.

The chain employs TRBV27 and TRBJ2-7; 13 nucleotides line up with TRBD2. CDR3 length: 14 amino acids. Germline assignment: CDR1 MNHEY and CDR2 SMNVEV (reference sequence). The V and J ends lost 6 bases and 4 bases, in that order; junction bases with no gene match: 3. The CDR3 DNA sequence: TGTGCCAGCAGCGAGGGACTAGCGGGATACGAGCAGTACTTC. Translating it yields CASSEGLAGYEQYF.

The chain links TRBV19 to TRBJ1-5; maybe TRBD1 (5 bases). V gave up 7 bases and J gave up 8 bases, with 18 bases separating them. This CDR3 comprises 14 residues. Germline V gene lookup returns CDR1 LNHDA and CDR2 SQIVND (reference sequence). This CDR3 is CASMGRDARKPQHF. Here the CDR3 DNA reads TGTGCCAGTATGGGAAGGGACGCCAGAAAGCCCCAGCATTTT.

The chain links TRBV13 to TRBJ2-7, with 8 bases matching TRBD1. The trim removed 8 bases at V and 2 bases at J, leaving 2 bases unmatched. The V gene's germline CDR1 is PRHDT and CDR2 FYEKMQ (reference sequence). The CDR3 covers 12 residues. This chain's CDR3 is CASARGPYEQYF. DNA of the CDR3: TGTGCCAGCGCCAGGGGGCCCTACGAGCAGTACTTC.

The chain has TRBV28 and TRBJ2-2; 11 nucleotides match TRBD2. The CDR3 contains 17 residues. The V gene end was trimmed by 5 bases and the J gene end by 6 bases; junction bases not matched to a gene: 11. CDR1 and CDR2 from the germline V gene are MDHEN and SYDVKM. CDR3 in amino acids: CASSPAQTSGISGELFF. The CDR3 nucleotides read TGTGCCAGCAGTCCTGCTCAGACTAGCGGGATATCCGGGGAGCTGTTTTTT.

V usage is TRBV19 and J usage is TRBJ2-1, with 11 bases identical to TRBD2. V was clipped by 0 bases and J by 4 bases; unmatched bases: 5. The CDR3 contains 17 residues. Germline loops: CDR1 LNHDA, CDR2 SQIVND (reference sequence). The CDR3 nucleotides read TGTGCCAGTAGTATAGAGCTAGCGGGGGGCACGTACAATGAGCAGTTCTTC. This encodes CASSIELAGGTYNEQFF.

The rearrangement joins TRBV6-1 to TRBJ2-7; TRBD2 is a possible D gene (6 bases). Germline assignment: CDR1 MNHNS and CDR2 SASEGT. The CDR3 is 14 amino acids. The V and J ends lost 7 bases and 0 bases respectively, with 13 bases between them. This CDR3 is CASNGGAGSYEQYF. The CDR3 DNA sequence: TGTGCCAGCAACGGAGGGGCGGGCTCCTACGAGCAGTACTTC.

V and J are TRBV15 and TRBJ2-7; no definite D call. The length of the CDR3 is 13 residues. Germline V gene data show CDR1 as LNHNV and CDR2 as YYDKDF (reference sequence). Between the trimmed V and J ends, which lost 3 bases and 6 bases, there was a span of 12 bases. The CDR3 reads CATSSVRTTEQYF. CDR3 sequence (DNA): TGTGCCACCAGCAGCGTAAGGACCACCGAGCAGTACTTC.